Following are 13 T cell receptor beta chains from one sample sequenced in a study of OX40 agonist ivuxolimab in advanced cancers. Produced via immunoSEQ multiplex PCR; TCRdb's table is partial and in-frame only. The sample records tens of thousands of clones, roughly 84% being singletons. The specimen was CD4+ or CD8+ T cells sorted from blood, collected in a trial of the OX40 agonist ivuxolimab. Every receptor here comes from an adult with an advanced solid tumor such as melanoma, head and neck, liver or kidney cancer.

The chain employs TRBV21-1 and TRBJ2-3; the D call TRBD2 from the table was never checked on the DNA. TRBV21-1 is a pseudogene locus. This CDR3 region has 19 residues. CDR3 sequence: CASSKDPSGSRQSTDTQYF. The CDR3 DNA is TGTGCCAGCAGCAAAGACCCTAGCGGGTCGCGCCAAAGCACAGATACGCAGTATTTT.

This rearrangement joins TRBV7-9 to TRBJ2-5; 9 nucleotides line up with TRBD1. The ends lost 4 bases at V and 5 bases at J; junction bases unmatched: 5. The CDR3 is 14 residues long. Germline lookup yields CDR1 SEHNR and CDR2 FQNEAQ (reference sequence). CDR3 sequence reads: CASSSGQGWETQYF. CDR3 DNA: TGTGCCAGCAGCTCGGGACAGGGATGGGAGACCCAGTACTTC.

This rearrangement joins TRBV6-4 to TRBJ1-2, with TRBD1 matching 7 bases. V was pared by 0 bases and J by 8 bases, with 6 bases of the junction left unmatched. The CDR3 covers 14 residues. Germline assignment: CDR1 MRHNA and CDR2 SNTAGT. The CDR3: CASSDSEGADGYTF. The CDR3 coding sequence is TGTGCCAGCAGTGACTCGGAGGGGGCGGACGGCTACACCTTC.

The sample holds one count of this clone. V gene TRBV18 combines with J gene TRBJ1-1; perhaps TRBD1 as D (5 bases). There are 16 residues in the CDR3. Trimming shortened V by 2 bases and J by 3 bases, and 16 bases separated the two germline ends. CDR1 KGHSH and CDR2 LQKENI come from the germline V gene. The CDR3 region is CASSPTAGRTDTEAFF. The CDR3 coding sequence is TGTGCCAGCTCACCAACCGCAGGGAGGACGGACACTGAAGCTTTCTTT.

CDR3 nucleotide sequence: TGCAGCGTTGAAGAACAAGGGTCCGGGGAGCTGTTTTTT. This translates into CSVEEQGSGELFF. J is TRBJ2-2 and V is TRBV29-1; D remains ambiguous. Germline V gene data show CDR1 as SQVTM and CDR2 as ANQGSEA. The ends were cut back, 0 bases at V and 6 bases at J, with 8 bases in the middle. The length of the CDR3 is 13 residues.

The chain couples TRBV27 to TRBJ2-7, with D perhaps given as TRBD1 or TRBD2 (5 bases each). CDR3 length: 14 amino acids. Germline CDR1 MNHEY, CDR2 SMNVEV (reference sequence). V was clipped by 3 bases and J by 2 bases, with 11 bases between them. Here the CDR3 DNA reads TGTGCCAGCAGTTTGGGCCGGGGCCCCTACGAGCAGTACTTC. This sequence encodes CASSLGRGPYEQYF.

In this sample, this clone turned up a few times. The chain employs TRBV19 and TRBJ2-7; TRBD1 agrees at 10 bases. V lost 7 bases, J lost 5 bases, and 8 bases stayed unmatched. Per germline, CDR1 LNHDA and CDR2 SQIVND (reference sequence). The CDR3 loop spans 14 amino acids. The CDR3 here is CASTPGTGAHEQYF. As DNA, the CDR3 is TGTGCCAGTACTCCCGGGACAGGGGCACACGAGCAGTACTTC. The variable domain in full, with the rest retrieved from reference TRBV19 and TRBJ2-7, is DGGITQSPKYLFRKEGQNVTLSCEQNLNHDAMYWYRQDPGQGLRLIYYSQIVNDFQKGDIAEGYSVSREKKESFPLTVTSAQKNPTAFYLCASTPGTGAHEQYFGPGTRLTVT.

A note on this clone: The same CDR3 is also encoded by other DNA sequences in this sample. The chain links TRBV5-6 to TRBJ2-2; D is unresolved. CDR1 is SGHDT and CDR2 is YYEEEE in the germline V gene. The CDR3 is 12 amino acids. Trimming removed 3 bases at V and 3 bases at J, with 3 bases between. The CDR3 region is CASSSYTGELFF. In nucleotides, the CDR3 is TGTGCCAGCAGCTCTTACACCGGGGAGCTGTTTTTT.

This clone was detected only once. This chain joins TRBV9 and TRBJ2-5; 15 bases agree with TRBD2. The CDR3 is 15 amino acids. The germline CDR1 and CDR2 sequences are SGDLS and YYNGEE. V trimming: 3 bases; J trimming: 5 bases; junction bases outside the gene matches: 2. Written as DNA, the CDR3 is TGTGCCAGCAGCGCCGGGACTAGCGGGGGGGAGACCCAGTACTTC. Protein sequence: CASSAGTSGGETQYF.

CDR3 protein: CASSLSNTGGAFF. The DNA of the CDR3 is TGTGCCAGCAGTTTATCGAACACAGGGGGAGCTTTCTTT. This chain connects TRBV27 to TRBJ1-1, with 8 bases fitting TRBD1. J lost 10 bases, V lost 0 bases, and 4 bases had no gene match. In germline, CDR1 is MNHEY, CDR2 SMNVEV (reference sequence). The CDR3 runs to 13 residues.

The chain carries TRBV6-5 and TRBJ1-1; D is uncertain. Germline-derived CDR1 and CDR2 are MNHEY and SVGAGI. V lost 7 bases, J lost 0 bases, and 12 bases lay in between. The CDR3 loop spans 14 amino acids. CDR3 coding DNA: TGTGCCAGCATCCCGGGTTCCCTGAACACTGAAGCTTTCTTT. This sequence encodes CASIPGSLNTEAFF.

The chain couples TRBV28 to TRBJ1-5; 7 bases line up with TRBD1. CDR3 length: 17 amino acids. Trimming cost V 7 bases and J 4 bases; bases outside gene matches: 16. Germline assignment: CDR1 MDHEN and CDR2 SYDVKM. CDR3 protein: CASTFTPGPQGNQPQHF. The CDR3 coding sequence is TGTGCCAGCACCTTTACCCCTGGGCCACAGGGGAATCAGCCCCAGCATTTT.

This CDR3 reads CASSIVGEAPSGGYTF. The CDR3 bases are TGTGCCAGTAGTATAGTGGGGGAAGCACCCTCTGGTGGCTACACCTTC. The chain combines TRBV19 with TRBJ1-2; tentatively, D is TRBD1 (5 bases). With 1 base removed from V and 7 bases from J, the gap between germline ends came to 19 bases. The CDR3 length is 16 residues. Germline V gene lookup returns CDR1 LNHDA and CDR2 SQIVND (reference sequence). Complete variable domain (other parts from reference TRBV19 and TRBJ1-2): DGGITQSPKYLFRKEGQNVTLSCEQNLNHDAMYWYRQDPGQGLRLIYYSQIVNDFQKGDIAEGYSVSREKKESFPLTVTSAQKNPTAFYLCASSIVGEAPSGGYTFGSGTRLTVV.